The 21 T cell receptor beta chains presented below share a single source sample, sequenced in a study of shared clonotypes between healthy human individuals. Profiled with immunoSEQ multiplex PCR; TCRdb holds only in-frame clones, not every one. This sample has 520,000 or so clones, with around 74% found just once. The sample taken for sequencing was PBMCs. The receptors derive from a woman in her thirties or forties in good health. Some clones in this sample may be carry-over from other donors' samples.

The chain recombines TRBV28 with TRBJ1-3; D remains unclear. V was clipped by 3 bases and J by 0 bases, with 15 bases between them. The CDR3 is 17 amino acids. The V gene's germline CDR1 is MDHEN and CDR2 SYDVKM. The CDR3 protein is CASSFGGFLGSGNTIYF. CDR3 bases: TGTGCCAGCAGTTTTGGAGGGTTTTTAGGCTCTGGAAACACCATATATTTT.

This chain links TRBV16 with TRBJ1-2; D perhaps matches TRBD1 (6 bases). The CDR3 length is 18 residues. V lost 0 bases to trimming and J lost 5 bases, with 22 bases between them. Germline values: CDR1 KGHSY, CDR2 FQNENV. The CDR3 DNA is TGTGCCAGCAGCCAATCGGATCGCCCCAGGGGCGCCTCATATGGCTACACCTTC. Translated, it gives CASSQSDRPRGASYGYTF.

The chain uses TRBV28 and TRBJ1-2; weak D call: TRBD1 (5 bases). V was trimmed by 3 bases and J by 2 bases, leaving 10 bases between them. CDR1 is MDHEN and CDR2 is SYDVKM in the germline V gene. The CDR3 spans 14 residues. The CDR3 DNA sequence: TGTGCCAGCAGTTTCGGGCAGGGCAACTATGGCTACACCTTC. Amino acid sequence: CASSFGQGNYGYTF.

The V call is TRBV6-5, the J call TRBJ2-1, with D unclear. The CDR3 is made up of 14 amino acids. The ends were cut back, 6 bases at V and 4 bases at J, with 13 bases in the middle. Germline CDR1 is MNHEY and CDR2 is SVGAGI. The CDR3 protein is CASSRTPLYNEQFF. The CDR3 bases are TGTGCCAGCAGCCGAACTCCCCTTTACAATGAGCAGTTCTTC.

The chain combines TRBV28 with TRBJ2-1, with TRBD1 matching 7 bases. V shed 5 bases and J 4 bases; nucleotides not matched to a gene: 14. The CDR3 spans 17 residues. CDR1 MDHEN and CDR2 SYDVKM come from the germline V gene. CDR3 in amino acids: CASSPLGGQNLYNEQFF. Here the CDR3 DNA reads TGTGCCAGCAGTCCCTTAGGGGGACAGAACCTTTACAATGAGCAGTTCTTC.

CDR3: CASSGLAGHNEQFF. In nucleotides, the CDR3 is TGTGCCAGCTCTGGACTAGCGGGTCACAATGAGCAGTTCTTC. The chain recombines TRBV11-2 with TRBJ2-1; TRBD2 agrees at 11 bases. Per germline, CDR1 SGHAT and CDR2 FQNNGV. V dropped 8 bases and J dropped 5; count of bases not matched to a gene: 5. The CDR3 totals 14 residues. The entire variable domain, with the rest obtained from reference TRBV11-2 and TRBJ2-1, is as follows: EAGVAQSPRYKIIEKRQSVAFWCNPISGHATLYWYQQILGQGPKLLIQFQNNGVVDDSQLPKDRFSAERLKGVDSTLKIQPAKLEDSAVYLCASSGLAGHNEQFFGPGTRLTVL.

The chain couples TRBV7-9 to TRBJ2-6; tentatively, D is TRBD2 (5 bases). The V and J ends lost 6 bases and 4 bases respectively, with 13 bases between them. CDR1 is SEHNR and CDR2 is FQNEAQ in the germline V gene (reference sequence). The CDR3 consists of 15 residues. CDR3 protein: CASSRPGLGANVLTF. CDR3 DNA: TGTGCCAGCAGTAGGCCGGGGTTGGGGGCCAACGTCCTGACTTTC.

This clone appeared a few times. The V and J genes are TRBV4-1 and TRBJ2-1; D not certain. CDR3 length: 17 amino acids. The germline V gene encodes CDR1 MGHRA and CDR2 YSYEKL. V shed 1 base and J shed 4 bases, with 17 bases lying between them. CDR3 sequence: CASSQGIRAGIYNEQFF. The DNA of the CDR3 is TGCGCCAGCAGCCAAGGGATACGGGCTGGCATATACAATGAGCAGTTCTTC.

The chain combines TRBV15 with TRBJ1-1; 9 bases map to TRBD1. Per the germline V gene, CDR1 is LNHNV and CDR2 is YYDKDF (reference sequence). This CDR3 has 14 residues. The V gene end was trimmed by 0 bases and the J gene end by 11 bases; junction bases not matched to a gene: 7. DNA of the CDR3: TGTGCCACCAGCAGAGATACAGGGGGCGCTGGGGCTTTCTTT. Translated, it gives CATSRDTGGAGAFF.

The rearrangement links TRBV4-3 to TRBJ2-7; 10 nucleotides align to TRBD2. V lost 0 bases, J lost 2 bases, and 4 bases stayed unmatched. The CDR3 has 16 amino acids. Looked up from germline, CDR1 is LGHNA and CDR2 is YSLEER. CDR3 DNA sequence: TGCGCCAGCAGCCAAGATAGGACTAGCGGAACCTACGAGCAGTACTTC. Translating it yields CASSQDRTSGTYEQYF.

This chain connects TRBV5-4 to TRBJ2-7, with D possibly matching TRBD2 (6 bases). Germline V gene lookup returns CDR1 SGHNT and CDR2 YYREEE (reference sequence). CDR3 length equals 13 residues. V was cut by 4 bases and J by 0 bases, with 8 bases left in between. The DNA for the CDR3 is TGTGCCAGCAGCCGGGACTTCTCCTACGAGCAGTACTTC. Translated: CASSRDFSYEQYF.

The CDR3 spells CSVNRGYEQYF. The DNA for the CDR3 is TGCAGCGTGAACAGGGGTTACGAGCAGTACTTC. The V gene is TRBV29-1, the J gene TRBJ2-7; 7 positions agree with TRBD1. Per the germline V gene, CDR1 is SQVTM and CDR2 is ANQGSEA. Trimming took 6 bases from V and 4 from J; bases not matched to a gene: 3. The CDR3 is 11 amino acids.

The chain recombines TRBV14 with TRBJ2-3; tentative D call: TRBD2 (5 bases). The germline CDR1 and CDR2 sequences are SGHDN and FVKESK. There are 15 residues in the CDR3. V was shortened by 5 bases and J by 1 base, with 13 bases between the two germline ends. The CDR3 DNA is TGTGCCAGCAGCGGGAGATCTCTAGGCACAGATACGCAGTATTTT. Its translation: CASSGRSLGTDTQYF.

The chain has TRBV7-3 and TRBJ2-1; no reliable D call. The CDR3 loop spans 13 amino acids. Trimming removed 5 bases at V and 6 bases at J, with 11 bases between. Germline V gene lookup returns CDR1 SGHTA and CDR2 FQGTGA. The CDR3 DNA is TGTGCCAGCAGCCCCACCCTAGGCAATGAGCAGTTCTTC. It yields the protein CASSPTLGNEQFF.

V gene TRBV27 combines with J gene TRBJ2-3; 13 nucleotides match TRBD2. The V gene's germline CDR1 is MNHEY and CDR2 SMNVEV (reference sequence). V was clipped by 3 bases and J by 3 bases; unmatched bases: 6. The CDR3 runs to 17 residues. CDR3 region: CASSFRLAGGKTDTQYF. CDR3 DNA: TGTGCCAGCAGTTTCCGACTAGCGGGAGGCAAAACAGATACGCAGTATTTT.

This clone was detected only a few times. The chain employs TRBV20-1 and TRBJ1-5, with D uncertain. This CDR3 region has 11 residues. Germline CDR1 DFQATT, CDR2 SNEGSKA (reference sequence). V lost 7 bases and J 2 bases, leaving 6 bases between the germline ends. The CDR3 coding sequence is TGCAGTGGGGGTGGCAATCAGCCCCAGCATTTT. It translates to CSGGGNQPQHF.

This clone was counted between two and nine times. This CDR3 is CASSLKALVAGVSNEQFF. DNA of the CDR3: TGTGCCAGCAGCTTAAAGGCCCTAGTAGCGGGAGTTTCCAATGAGCAGTTCTTC. This sequence joins TRBV7-8 and TRBJ2-1; 9 bases are shared with TRBD2. The CDR3 is made up of 18 amino acids. The junction had 14 bases not matched to a gene; V was cut back by 2 bases and J by 6 bases. Per germline, CDR1 SGHVS and CDR2 FQNEAQ.

The chain joins TRBV27 to TRBJ2-3; D is ambiguous. The CDR3 spans 17 residues. The V gene's germline CDR1 is MNHEY and CDR2 SMNVEV (reference sequence). Trimming shortened V by 1 base and J by 0 bases, and 14 bases separated the two germline ends. The CDR3 DNA follows: TGTGCCAGCAGTTTATGGGGTTCATTGTCTAGCACAGATACGCAGTATTTT. Encoded protein: CASSLWGSLSSTDTQYF.

This clone was detected once. This chain links TRBV5-1 with TRBJ2-3; perhaps TRBD2 as D (5 bases). This CDR3 is 15 amino acids long. Germline values: CDR1 SGHRS, CDR2 YFSETQ. The V end was cut by 4 bases, the J end by 4 bases, with 16 bases between. Written as DNA, the CDR3 is TGCGCCAGCAGCCCCCCTAGGGAGATGGCAGATACGCAGTATTTT. This gives the protein CASSPPREMADTQYF.

In nucleotides, the CDR3 is TGTGCCAGCAGCGCGACACCTCCCAACTATGGCTACACCTTC. Translation gives CASSATPPNYGYTF. The chain recombines TRBV7-2 with TRBJ1-2; D remains ambiguous. V was clipped by 5 bases and J by 2 bases, with 12 bases between them. Germline V gene sequence: CDR1 SGHTA, CDR2 FQGNSA. The CDR3 length is 14 residues.

The chain recombines TRBV30 with TRBJ2-3; weak D call: TRBD2 (6 bases). The germline CDR1 and CDR2 sequences are GTSNPN and SVGIG (reference sequence). Trimming took off 7 bases at V and 3 bases at J, with 14 bases between the two ends. The CDR3 has 13 amino acids. Written as DNA, the CDR3 is TGTGCCTCCCCGGGAGTAAGTACAGATACGCAGTATTTT. Its protein product is CASPGVSTDTQYF.